One and the same sample provided the 15 T cell receptor beta chains below, sequenced in a study of shared clonotypes between healthy human individuals. Sequencing was performed with immunoSEQ multiplex PCR; in TCRdb, only in-frame clones are kept and a portion is missing. The sample yields approximately 500,000 clones, 90% to 96% seen once. The specimen was naive CD4+ T cells sorted from blood. Subset defined: CD45RA+ positively selected. The receptors stem from a woman aged 25 to 39 in good health.

The chain recombines TRBV5-4 with TRBJ2-1, with TRBD2 matching over 9 bases. This CDR3 region has 15 residues. The V gene's germline CDR1 is SGHNT and CDR2 YYREEE (reference sequence). V dropped 4 bases and J dropped 8; count of bases not matched to a gene: 10. CDR3 protein: CASSPSTSGWDEQFF. The CDR3 DNA follows: TGTGCCAGCAGCCCCTCAACTAGCGGGTGGGATGAGCAGTTCTTC. The whole variable domain, remainder taken from reference TRBV5-4 and TRBJ2-1, is ETGVTQSPTHLIKTRGQQVTLRCSSQSGHNTVSWYQQALGQGPQFIFQYYREEENGRGNFPPRFSGLQFPNYSSELNVNALELDDSALYLCASSPSTSGWDEQFFGPGTRLTVL.

This chain joins TRBV5-4 and TRBJ2-7, with D perhaps TRBD2 (7 bases). The CDR3 runs 15 residues. Germline CDR1 SGHNT, CDR2 YYREEE (reference sequence). V was trimmed by 3 bases and J by 1 base, leaving 14 bases between them. CDR3 sequence: CASSWGGQGSYEQYF. The CDR3 DNA follows: TGTGCCAGCAGCTGGGGGGGGCAGGGGTCCTACGAGCAGTACTTC.

The chain recombines TRBV27 with TRBJ2-7; TRBD1 matches 10 bases. The CDR3 extends over 15 amino acids. Unmatched junction bases numbered 5, after V lost 5 bases and J lost 1 base. The germline V gene encodes CDR1 MNHEY and CDR2 SMNVEV (reference sequence). CDR3 region: CASSPRTGGSYEQYF. CDR3 nucleotides: TGTGCCAGCAGTCCACGGACAGGGGGATCCTACGAGCAGTACTTC.

The J gene is TRBJ2-1, the V gene TRBV19, with D perhaps being TRBD1 or TRBD2 (5 bases each). This CDR3 is built from 15 residues. V dropped 5 bases and J dropped 3 bases, with 14 bases sitting between them. The germline V gene has CDR1 LNHDA and CDR2 SQIVND (reference sequence). In DNA, the CDR3 is TGTGCCAGTAGTTTTGAAGGGGACCTCTACAATGAGCAGTTCTTC. Protein sequence: CASSFEGDLYNEQFF.

V usage is TRBV5-1 and J usage is TRBJ1-1; no firm D call. The CDR3 loop spans 13 amino acids. Germline CDR1 and CDR2: SGHRS and YFSETQ. Trimming removed 4 bases at V and 1 base at J, with 8 bases between. The CDR3 protein is CASSRERNTEAFF. The CDR3 coding sequence is TGCGCCAGCAGCCGCGAAAGGAACACTGAAGCTTTCTTT. The complete variable domain, with remaining parts taken from reference TRBV5-1 and TRBJ1-1, reads KAGVTQTPRYLIKTRGQQVTLSCSPISGHRSVSWYQQTPGQGLQFLFEYFSETQRNKGNFPGRFSGRQFSNSRSEMNVSTLELGDSALYLCASSRERNTEAFFGQGTRLTVV.

This chain links TRBV7-9 with TRBJ1-4; D not certain. V was trimmed by 5 bases and J by 0 bases, leaving 10 bases between them. The CDR3 has 15 amino acids. In germline, CDR1 is SEHNR, CDR2 FQNEAQ (reference sequence). The CDR3 DNA follows: TGTGCCAGCAGCCCACGTGGCACAACTAATGAAAAACTGTTTTTT. Translation: CASSPRGTTNEKLFF.

The chain combines TRBV19 with TRBJ2-1; D gene unclear. Germline V gives CDR1 LNHDA, CDR2 SQIVND (reference sequence). CDR3 length: 12 residues. Trimming stripped 8 bases from V and 5 bases from J, with 10 bases between. The CDR3 sequence: CASGRTHNEQFF. The CDR3 DNA is TGTGCCAGTGGGCGGACCCACAATGAGCAGTTCTTC.

This chain links TRBV7-6 with TRBJ2-1; 10 bases match TRBD2. The CDR3 is made up of 17 amino acids. V shed 5 bases and J 0 bases; nucleotides not matched to a gene: 7. Looked up from germline, CDR1 is SGHVS and CDR2 is FNYEAQ. The CDR3: CASSRTSGLFSYNEQFF. Here the CDR3 DNA reads TGTGCCAGCAGCCGGACTAGCGGCTTATTCTCCTACAATGAGCAGTTCTTC.

This clone was detected only once. This chain uses TRBV6-5 with TRBJ2-7, with D possibly being TRBD1 or TRBD2 (5 bases each). V lost 5 bases to trimming and J lost 2 bases, with 16 bases between them. Per germline, CDR1 MNHEY and CDR2 SVGAGI. The CDR3 extends over 15 amino acids. The chain's CDR3 is CASSGTGLFPYEQYF. CDR3 coding DNA: TGTGCCAGCAGTGGGACGGGCCTCTTTCCCTACGAGCAGTACTTC.

This rearrangement joins TRBV27 to TRBJ2-3; TRBD1 matches at 9 bases. The CDR3 loop spans 15 amino acids. Unmatched junction bases numbered 6, after V lost 7 bases and J lost 1 base. Germline V lookup: CDR1 MNHEY, CDR2 SMNVEV (reference sequence). This CDR3 is CASTRGQGRTDTQYF. CDR3 coding DNA: TGTGCCAGCACCAGAGGACAGGGGCGCACAGATACGCAGTATTTT.

The CDR3 DNA is TGCGCCAGCAGCTTGGCGGGCGGGAGCGGGACCGGGGAGCTGTTTTTT. Its translation is CASSLAGGSGTGELFF. The J gene is TRBJ2-2, the V gene TRBV5-1; 7 positions agree with TRBD2. This CDR3 is 16 amino acids long. The V gene's germline CDR1 is SGHRS and CDR2 YFSETQ. V lost 0 bases to trimming and J lost 5 bases; unmatched junction nucleotides: 7.

This chain connects TRBV18 to TRBJ2-5, with a tentative D call TRBD2 (5 bases). Germline V gives CDR1 KGHSH, CDR2 LQKENI. The CDR3 covers 13 residues. With 4 bases removed from V and 9 bases from J, the gap between germline ends came to 15 bases. CDR3 protein: CASSLGRTGAQYF. As DNA, the CDR3 is TGTGCCAGCTCACTTGGACGGACCGGGGCCCAGTACTTC.

The chain employs TRBV28 and TRBJ1-6, with D hard to call. This CDR3 contains 17 residues. V lost 4 bases and J lost 7, with 20 bases in between. Germline assignment: CDR1 MDHEN and CDR2 SYDVKM. In nucleotides, the CDR3 is TGTGCCAGCAGTTATGGGGTCAGGAGGTTGTTAAATTCACCCCTCCACTTT. Amino acids: CASSYGVRRLLNSPLHF. Based on the CDR3 plus reference TRBV28 and TRBJ1-6, the full variable domain is DVKVTQSSRYLVKRTGEKVFLECVQDMDHENMFWYRQDPGLGLRLIYFSYDVKMKEKGDIPEGYSVSREKKERFSLILESASTNQTSMYLCASSYGVRRLLNSPLHFGNGTRLTVT.

V is TRBV28 and J is TRBJ2-7; 9 bases map to TRBD1. Per germline, CDR1 MDHEN and CDR2 SYDVKM. V lost 6 bases to trimming and J lost 9 bases; unmatched junction nucleotides: 18. This CDR3 is 16 amino acids long. CDR3 in amino acids: CASSHSGTGTGYRQYF. The CDR3 coding sequence is TGTGCCAGCAGCCATTCGGGTACCGGGACAGGGTACCGGCAGTACTTC.

This clone appeared once. The chain is built from TRBV15 and TRBJ2-7, with D unclear. The CDR3 consists of 11 residues. CDR1 and CDR2 from the germline V gene are LNHNV and YYDKDF (reference sequence). V was clipped by 4 bases and J by 4 bases, with 5 bases between them. CDR3 DNA: TGTGCCACCAGCAAGGATTACGAGCAGTACTTC. Translated, it gives CATSKDYEQYF. Combining the CDR3 with reference TRBV15 and TRBJ2-7 gives the whole variable domain DAMVIQNPRYQVTQFGKPVTLSCSQTLNHNVMYWYQQKSSQAPKLLFHYYDKDFNNEADTPDNFQSRRPNTSFCFLDIRSPGLGDTAMYLCATSKDYEQYFGPGTRLTVT.